This TCR beta chain was captured in a study of blood T cell repertoires in COVID-19. The overall study: Specimens from acute and convalescent COVID-19 originated in the United States, Italy and Spain. Sources were T cells, B-cell-depleted T cells, or PBMCs; the material itself was cDNA or gDNA.

Original handling: Amplification of reference gene primers was used by the study to estimate nucleated cell counts. Clones were read by immunoSEQ multiplex PCR, and TCRdb kept only the in-frame ones, dropping some. V and J calls plus clone size are reproduced from that table; the DNA served to infer D and trimming. The table lists fewer than 250,000 clones, about 83% of them singletons, with 7.5% to 9% in the top ten. This clone was seen once. This CDR3 has 17 amino acids. The germline CDR1 and CDR2 sequences are MNHEY and SMNVEV (reference sequence). After removal of 4 bases from V and 3 bases from J, the junction contained 11 bases not matched to a gene.

This chain connects TRBV27 to TRBJ2-2, with 7 bases fitting TRBD1. The clonotype comes from a woman aged 50 to 60 with acute or convalescent COVID-19. Sequencing used peripheral blood. CDR3 sequence: CASSSTGTVGDTGELFF. Here the CDR3 DNA reads TGTGCCAGCAGTTCCACCGGGACAGTAGGAGACACCGGGGAGCTGTTTTTT.